The 5 T cell receptor beta chains below were found in one sample sequenced in a study of blood T cell repertoires in COVID-19. Only in-frame clones appear in the TCRdb table, and some are missing; sequencing was by immunoSEQ multiplex PCR. The table includes roughly 360,000 clones, 87% detected once. The source material was PBMCs or T cells enriched from blood (not recorded which). The source of these receptors is a man under 40 who had recovered from COVID-19.

The chain employs TRBV7-3 and TRBJ2-2; D perhaps matches TRBD1 (6 bases). Germline CDR1 and CDR2: SGHTA and FQGTGA. This CDR3 region has 15 residues. V shed 5 bases and J shed 3 bases, with 13 bases lying between them. CDR3 in DNA: TGTGCCAGCAGCATACAGGGAAGGTACACCGGGGAGCTGTTTTTT. Amino acid sequence: CASSIQGRYTGELFF.

The chain carries TRBV7-8 and TRBJ1-5; D remains ambiguous. V was shortened by 4 bases and J by 1 base, with 17 bases between the two germline ends. Per germline, CDR1 SGHVS and CDR2 FQNEAQ. This CDR3 is 17 amino acids long. The CDR3 sequence: CASSWTEREESNQPQHF. CDR3 DNA sequence: TGTGCCAGCAGCTGGACCGAACGGGAAGAGAGCAATCAGCCCCAGCATTTT.

This chain links TRBV30 with TRBJ2-7, with TRBD2 matching over 9 bases. Germline CDR1 is GTSNPN and CDR2 is SVGIG (reference sequence). V was clipped by 4 bases and J by 2 bases; unmatched bases: 6. CDR3 size: 14 residues. The DNA of the CDR3 is TGTGCCTGGACCCGGGGCGGGGGGGCCTACGAGCAGTACTTC. It specifies CAWTRGGGAYEQYF.

The V and J genes are TRBV6-4 and TRBJ1-5, with D perhaps matching TRBD1 (5 bases). This CDR3 is built from 16 residues. Germline assignment: CDR1 MRHNA and CDR2 SNTAGT. The V end lost 0 bases, the J end lost 6 bases, and 15 bases lay between the germline ends. The CDR3 region is CASSDSLSDRGQPQHF. CDR3 coding DNA: TGTGCCAGCAGTGACTCATTATCAGACAGAGGTCAGCCCCAGCATTTT.

The gene calls are TRBV18 and TRBJ1-2; 10 bases line up with TRBD1. The CDR3 sequence is 14 residues long. Germline-derived CDR1 and CDR2 are KGHSH and LQKENI. V was clipped by 5 bases and J by 8 bases; unmatched bases: 8. Here the CDR3 reads CASSYQGQGFGYTF. The DNA for the CDR3 is TGTGCCAGCTCATACCAGGGACAGGGGTTCGGCTACACCTTC. Supplemented by reference TRBV18 and TRBJ1-2, the full variable domain reads NAGVMQNPRHLVRRRGQEARLRCSPMKGHSHVYWYRQLPEEGLKFMVYLQKENIIDESGMPKERFSAEFPKEGPSILRIQQVVRGDSAAYFCASSYQGQGFGYTFGSGTRLTVV.